This T cell receptor beta chain was documented in a study of blood T cell repertoires in COVID-19. Overall study: The samples span acute and convalescent COVID-19 from the United States, Italy and Spain. PBMCs, B-cell-depleted T cells, or T cells provided the cDNA or gDNA that made up the material.

Per germline, CDR1 ENHRY and CDR2 SYGVKD. Trimming removed 4 bases from V and 4 bases from J; junction bases left unmatched: 6. The CDR3 has 17 residues. This clone was found once. In the source study's methods: How many nucleated cells were present was estimated from reference gene primer amplification. Clones were read by immunoSEQ multiplex PCR, and TCRdb kept only the in-frame ones, dropping some. The D gene and trimming were derived from the DNA, and the V and J assignments and clone size from that table. Seen here are under 200,000 clones, 80% to 85% observed once, and the top ten hold under 3%.

What was sequenced was peripheral blood. The TCR sequence derives from a human donor with acute or convalescent COVID-19. The donor label of this sample is uncertain. The chain links TRBV10-3 to TRBJ2-1, with 14 nucleotides matching TRBD2. Written as DNA, the CDR3 is TGTGCCATCAGTGTGACTAGCGGGAGGGGGAGATACAATGAGCAGTTCTTC. Protein: CAISVTSGRGRYNEQFF.